Listed here are 11 T cell receptor beta chains from one sample, sequenced in a study of blood T cells in healthy people across ages. Combining a sample-barcoded 5' primer with a J-beta primer mix, a second PCR ran for roughly 7 to 12 cycles. TCRdb called the 5' RACE reads again in MiXCR, with one record for every CDR3 protein. There are over a million distinct CDR3 sequences in the sample; around 59% occur only once, and over 5.5% lies in the top ten. The sequencing input was blood. These receptors came from a man aged 18-30 years in good health.

This rearrangement joins TRBV2 to TRBJ2-7; D may be TRBD1 (5 bases). The CDR3 has 12 amino acids. V was trimmed by 6 bases and J by 2 bases, leaving 8 bases between them. Germline CDR1 reads SNHLY; CDR2 reads FYNNEI. The CDR3 sequence is CASRQAPYEQYF. DNA for the CDR3: TGTGCCAGCAGACAGGCCCCCTACGAGCAGTACTTC.

The chain combines TRBV10-3 with TRBJ2-1; TRBD1 matches at 10 bases. Unmatched junction bases numbered 6, after V lost 6 bases and J lost 4 bases. This CDR3 comprises 15 residues. Per germline, CDR1 ENHRY and CDR2 SYGVKD. The CDR3 reads CAISPDRGGYNEQFF. The CDR3 DNA follows: TGTGCCATCAGCCCGGACAGGGGGGGATACAATGAGCAGTTCTTC.

The gene calls are TRBV6-1 and TRBJ1-5, with 7 positions matching TRBD1. CDR3 size: 16 residues. In germline, CDR1 is MNHNS, CDR2 SASEGT. V trimming: 8 bases; J trimming: 5 bases; junction bases outside the gene matches: 15. The CDR3 bases are TGTGCCAGCCTACATACCGGGACAGCGCCCGATCAGCCCCAGCATTTT. Amino acids: CASLHTGTAPDQPQHF.

The chain uses TRBV29-1 and TRBJ2-1; 11 positions match TRBD1. Germline values: CDR1 SQVTM, CDR2 ANQGSEA. V lost 8 bases to trimming and J lost 4 bases; unmatched junction nucleotides: 4. CDR3 size: 13 residues. CDR3 loop: CSHRDRGYNEQFF. DNA of the CDR3: TGCAGCCACCGGGACAGGGGGTACAATGAGCAGTTCTTC.

This chain links TRBV5-8 with TRBJ2-7, with 15 bases that match TRBD2. Germline CDR1 is SGHTS and CDR2 is YDEGEE. CDR3 length: 18 residues. V lost 6 bases and J lost 2; bases outside the gene matches: 12. The CDR3 DNA reads as TGTGCCAGCACCCGACCGGGACTAGCGGGAGGCAGGACCTACGAGCAGTACTTC. Amino acid sequence: CASTRPGLAGGRTYEQYF.

V usage is TRBV7-2 and J usage is TRBJ2-3; D gene uncertain. Between the trimmed V and J ends, which lost 6 bases and 2 bases, there was a span of 18 bases. Germline CDR1 SGHTA, CDR2 FQGNSA. This CDR3 has 16 residues. The CDR3 sequence: CASSLRQHSSTDTQYF. The CDR3 DNA is TGTGCCAGCAGTCTTCGACAACACTCCTCCACAGATACGCAGTATTTT.

This clonotype turned up a few times. The V call is TRBV6-4, the J call TRBJ2-1; TRBD1 matches at 8 bases. CDR3 length equals 16 residues. Germline V lookup: CDR1 MRHNA, CDR2 SNTAGT. Losses at the gene ends were 0 bases for V and 4 bases for J; bases not matched to a gene: 5. CDR3 in DNA: TGTGCCAGCAGTGACTCGTACAGGGGGTTATACAATGAGCAGTTCTTC. Translation: CASSDSYRGLYNEQFF.

In its sample, this clonotype was seen a few times. The chain recombines TRBV20-1 with TRBJ2-6; no clear D gene. V lost 6 bases, J lost 0 bases, and 9 bases lay in between. The CDR3 extends over 14 amino acids. The germline CDR1 and CDR2 sequences are DFQATT and SNEGSKA (reference sequence). The CDR3 is CSATDISGANVLTF. CDR3 nucleotides: TGCAGTGCCACCGACATCTCTGGGGCCAACGTCCTGACTTTC.

The CDR3 here is CAISDVGEKLFF. In DNA form, the CDR3 reads TGTGCCATCAGTGACGTAGGTGAAAAACTGTTTTTT. The V call is TRBV10-3, the J call TRBJ1-4; D not resolved. The CDR3 covers 12 residues. The germline CDR1 and CDR2 sequences are ENHRY and SYGVKD. The V gene lost 3 bases and the J gene lost 7 bases, with 6 bases spanning the gap.

The V and J genes are TRBV5-1 and TRBJ1-1; no definite D call. Germline values: CDR1 SGHRS, CDR2 YFSETQ. This CDR3 region has 13 residues. Trimming cost V 7 bases and J 3 bases, with 13 bases left between them. In DNA form, the CDR3 reads TGCGCCAGCTCTCACGGCGGGGACACTGAAGCTTTCTTT. Translated, it gives CASSHGGDTEAFF. Combining the CDR3 with reference TRBV5-1 and TRBJ1-1 gives the whole variable domain KAGVTQTPRYLIKTRGQQVTLSCSPISGHRSVSWYQQTPGQGLQFLFEYFSETQRNKGNFPGRFSGRQFSNSRSEMNVSTLELGDSALYLCASSHGGDTEAFFGQGTRLTVV.

The chain couples TRBV4-1 to TRBJ2-3; the D gene is possibly TRBD2 (6 bases). Germline loops: CDR1 MGHRA, CDR2 YSYEKL. The CDR3 length is 12 residues. The V and J ends lost 10 bases and 8 bases respectively, with 16 bases between them. The DNA of the CDR3 is TGCGCCACCGGGGGAGCCGGGGTTACGCAGTATTTT. It encodes CATGGAGVTQYF.